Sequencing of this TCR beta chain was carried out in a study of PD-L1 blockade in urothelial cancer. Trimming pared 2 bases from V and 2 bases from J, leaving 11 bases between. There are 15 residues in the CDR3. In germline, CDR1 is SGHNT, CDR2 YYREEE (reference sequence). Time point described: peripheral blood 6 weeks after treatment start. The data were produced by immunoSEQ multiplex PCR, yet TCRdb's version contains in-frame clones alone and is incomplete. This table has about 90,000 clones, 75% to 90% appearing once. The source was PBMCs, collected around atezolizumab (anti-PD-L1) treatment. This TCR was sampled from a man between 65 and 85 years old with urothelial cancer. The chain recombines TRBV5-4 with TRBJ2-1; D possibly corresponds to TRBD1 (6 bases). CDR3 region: CASSFTGRPYNEQFF. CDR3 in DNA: TGTGCCAGCAGCTTTACAGGGCGCCCCTACAATGAGCAGTTCTTC.